This TCR beta chain is drawn from a study of T cells in localized non-small cell lung cancer. Study outcomes and limitations: Compared with tumor, uninvolved adjacent lung displayed greater T cell clonality, ranking highest overall. Higher blood T cell density tracked longer overall survival. Detection in adjacent lung was observed for a median approximately 52 of the top 100 tumor clones.

In germline, CDR1 is MGHDK, CDR2 SYGVNS. Between the trimmed V and J ends, which lost 8 bases and 2 bases, there was a span of 13 bases. This CDR3 contains 13 residues. Concerning this clone: Its target is unknown.

TCRdb's table, derived via immunoSEQ multiplex PCR, lists solely in-frame clones and lacks some. The sample contains about 15,000 clones, around 85% of which appear only once. The rearrangement uses TRBV25-1 and TRBJ2-7, with D possibly TRBD2 on 6 matching bases. This material consisted of peripheral blood, taken before any cancer treatment. This clonotype originated in a woman aged 35-75 years with stage I lung adenocarcinoma. CDR3 in DNA: TGTGCCAGCGGGGGGACGGTCACCTACGAGCAGTACTTC. Translation gives CASGGTVTYEQYF.